The table lists the clone carrying this TCR beta chain with a few counts. The sample is drawn from a study of immune heterogeneity within non-small cell lung tumors. Genomic DNA extracted from bulk tumor tissue served as template. A total of about 0.6 ug was used per sample. Taken during surgery, several biopsies per primary tumor were spaced as far apart as possible within the tumor mass. Enrolled patients presented with newly diagnosed, previously untreated non-small cell lung cancer and underwent curative surgery. TCR beta CDR3 was amplified by multiplex PCR, first round around 10 cycles, 32 V and 13 J primers. MiXCR, applied by TCRdb to the multiplex PCR reads, yields one record per CDR3 protein. The sample comprises under 4,500 distinct CDR3 sequences, about 22% of which are singletons, and roughly 8.7% rests with the top ten. Germline V gene data show CDR1 as SNHLY and CDR2 as FYNNEI. V dropped 6 bases and J dropped 5 bases, with 11 bases sitting between them. There are 13 residues in the CDR3.

The receptor comes from a man in his 70s with non-small cell lung cancer. Sequenced: lung tumor tissue. This sequence joins TRBV2 and TRBJ2-1, with D uncertain. CDR3 amino acids: CASSLGPNNEQFF. The CDR3 DNA follows: TGTGCCAGCAGCCTCGGACCTAACAATGAGCAGTTCTTC.